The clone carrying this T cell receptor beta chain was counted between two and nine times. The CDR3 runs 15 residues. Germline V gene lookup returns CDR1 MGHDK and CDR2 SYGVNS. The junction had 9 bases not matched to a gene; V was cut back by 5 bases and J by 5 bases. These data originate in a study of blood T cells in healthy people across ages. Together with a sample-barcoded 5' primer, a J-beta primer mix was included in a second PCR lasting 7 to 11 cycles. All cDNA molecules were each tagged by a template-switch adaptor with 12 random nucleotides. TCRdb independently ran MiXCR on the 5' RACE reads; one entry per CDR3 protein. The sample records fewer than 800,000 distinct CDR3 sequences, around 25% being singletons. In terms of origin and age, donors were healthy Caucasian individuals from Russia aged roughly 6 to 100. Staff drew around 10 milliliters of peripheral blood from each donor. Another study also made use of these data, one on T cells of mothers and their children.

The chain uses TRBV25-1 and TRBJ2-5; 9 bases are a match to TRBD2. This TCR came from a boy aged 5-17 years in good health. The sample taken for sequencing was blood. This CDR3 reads CASSSRGGVWETQYF. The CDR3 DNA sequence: TGTGCCAGCAGTTCGCGGGGGGGTGTGTGGGAGACCCAGTACTTC.